Below are 8 T cell receptor beta chains sequenced from a single sample in a study of shared clonotypes between healthy human individuals. This table comes from immunoSEQ multiplex PCR, and its TCRdb copy is limited to in-frame clones, with some not included. The profile shows some 2,500,000 clones, 80% to 95% of them singletons. What was sequenced was naive CD4+ T cells from PBMCs. Subset of the sample: CD45RA+ positively selected. The receptors stem from a young man in good health. Some clones in this sample may be carry-over from other donors' samples.

This chain links TRBV2 with TRBJ2-7, with 8 bases matching TRBD2. In germline, CDR1 is SNHLY, CDR2 FYNNEI. V dropped 6 bases and J dropped 6; count of bases not matched to a gene: 4. The CDR3 spans 12 residues. CDR3 sequence reads: CASRAGGAEQYF. In nucleotides, the CDR3 is TGTGCCAGCAGAGCCGGGGGGGCCGAGCAGTACTTC. The full variable domain, with the rest looked up from reference TRBV2 and TRBJ2-7, is EPEVTQTPSHQVTQMGQEVILRCVPISNHLYFYWYRQILGQKVEFLVSFYNNEISEKSEIFDDQFSVERPDGSNFTLKIRSTKLEDSAMYFCASRAGGAEQYFGPGTRLTVT.

The gene calls are TRBV10-3 and TRBJ1-5; TRBD1 agrees at 8 bases. V lost 0 bases, J lost 3 bases, and 1 base stayed unmatched. The CDR3 runs 15 residues. The V gene's germline CDR1 is ENHRY and CDR2 SYGVKD. DNA of the CDR3: TGTGCCATCAGTGAGTCGGACAGGGCCAATCAGCCCCAGCATTTT. This codes for CAISESDRANQPQHF.

The J gene is TRBJ1-3, the V gene TRBV7-8, with 7 bases identical to TRBD1. This CDR3 has 14 amino acids. Germline values: CDR1 SGHVS, CDR2 FQNEAQ. The V and J ends lost 5 bases and 6 bases, in that order; junction bases with no gene match: 7. DNA for the CDR3: TGTGCCAGCAGCCCCGGGACAGCCGAAAACACCATATATTTT. This sequence encodes CASSPGTAENTIYF.

The chain uses TRBV28 and TRBJ1-5; no reliable D call. Germline V CDR1 and CDR2: MDHEN, SYDVKM. With 3 bases removed from V and 5 bases from J, the gap between germline ends came to 5 bases. The CDR3 is made up of 12 amino acids. The CDR3 is CASSLNYQPQHF. CDR3 bases: TGTGCCAGCAGTTTGAACTATCAGCCCCAGCATTTT.

This chain joins TRBV2 and TRBJ1-2; D is uncertain. The CDR3 is 12 residues long. Trimming removed 8 bases at V and 2 bases at J, with 9 bases between. The germline gives CDR1 SNHLY, CDR2 FYNNEI. The CDR3, as DNA: TGTGCCAGCCACAGACGGAACTATGGCTACACCTTC. Its translation: CASHRRNYGYTF.

This clone has a single count. This chain joins TRBV28 and TRBJ2-3; TRBD2 aligns across 7 bases. The CDR3 has 16 residues. J gave up 3 bases and V 6 bases, and 12 bases lay outside the gene matches. Germline V CDR1 and CDR2: MDHEN, SYDVKM. CDR3 nucleotides: TGTGCCAGCAGCCGTGATGCGGTCGGGGGGACAGATACGCAGTATTTT. Translating gives CASSRDAVGGTDTQYF.

The chain carries TRBV2 and TRBJ2-5; 10 bases fit TRBD1. Germline CDR1 SNHLY, CDR2 FYNNEI. This CDR3 is 16 amino acids long. Trimming cost V 7 bases and J 4 bases; bases outside gene matches: 12. CDR3 residues: CASKGDRGGFAETQYF. The CDR3 DNA reads as TGTGCCAGCAAAGGGGACAGGGGAGGTTTTGCAGAGACCCAGTACTTC.

Regarding this clone: Other DNA sequences in the sample encode the same CDR3. The chain links TRBV6-1 to TRBJ2-3; D is unresolved. CDR1 and CDR2 (germline): MNHNS, SASEGT. CDR3 length equals 11 residues. V was pared by 3 bases and J by 8 bases, with 6 bases between. CDR3 region: CASSDRGTQYF. The CDR3 DNA is TGTGCCAGCAGTGATCGAGGTACGCAGTATTTT.